This T cell receptor beta chain stems from a study of blood T cells in healthy people across ages. Study results and caveats: With naive T cell percentage, TCR beta diversity showed a strong correlation.

As for this clonotype: The antigen is undetermined.

V lost 10 bases to trimming and J lost 4 bases, with 14 bases between them. This CDR3 has 12 amino acids. Per the germline V gene, CDR1 is MDHEN and CDR2 is SYDVKM. Sample-barcoded 5' priming and a J-beta primer mix drove a second PCR of about 6 to 12 cycles. TCRdb independently ran MiXCR on the 5' RACE reads; one entry per CDR3 protein. Of approximately 940,000 distinct CDR3 sequences listed, about 48% are singletons. The sequence came from a man younger than 40 in good health. This sequence joins TRBV28 and TRBJ2-7; possible D gene TRBD2, 5 bases. The specimen was blood. The CDR3 nucleotides are TGTGCCATACTAGATGGGGATTACGAGCAGTACTTC. Translation gives CAILDGDYEQYF. Filled out from reference TRBV28 and TRBJ2-7, the complete variable domain reads DVKVTQSSRYLVKRTGEKVFLECVQDMDHENMFWYRQDPGLGLRLIYFSYDVKMKEKGDIPEGYSVSREKKERFSLILESASTNQTSMYLCAILDGDYEQYFGPGTRLTVT.